The 22 T cell receptor beta chains below were found in one sample sequenced in a study of Ad26.COV2.S vaccination and SARS-CoV-2 variants. Treatment meaning: roughly 19 received Ad26.COV2.S at low or high dose, single or two shots; about 5 received placebo; per-sample allocation not given. Vaccine and placebo recipients were sampled on day 63 after the first injection. Sequenced by immunoSEQ multiplex PCR; TCRdb stores in-frame clones only, minus some. The sample shows roughly 400,000 clones, roughly 90% of them seen only once. The input for sequencing was peripheral blood, taken in a trial of Ad26.COV2.S vaccine versus placebo. These receptors came from a person between 18 and 65 years old who received the Ad26.COV2.S COVID-19 vaccine or a placebo.

V is TRBV6-2 or TRBV6-3 and J is TRBJ2-5; TRBD2 matches at 8 bases. The CDR3 extends over 15 amino acids. CDR1 MNHEY and CDR2 SVGEGT come from the germline V gene. With V trimmed by 4 bases and J by 2 bases, 6 bases remained unmatched. DNA of the CDR3: TGTGCCAGCAGTTCGCGGGGGGCCCCGCAAGAGACCCAGTACTTC. Its translation: CASSSRGAPQETQYF.

In regard to this clone: A single base separates this from a much larger clone, so it may be a read error. The identical CDR3 is also encoded by other nucleotide sequences in the sample. The rearrangement uses TRBV7-9 and TRBJ1-1; D possibly corresponds to TRBD1 (5 bases). The germline V gene encodes CDR1 SEHNR and CDR2 FQNEAQ (reference sequence). The CDR3 spans 13 residues. Trimming took 2 bases from V and 1 from J, leaving 5 bases between them. The CDR3 coding sequence is TGTGCCAGCAGCTTACAGGGGAACACTGAAGCTTTCTTT. The encoded protein is CASSLQGNTEAFF.

The CDR3 here is CASSLSAWTGGNEQFF. The CDR3 coding sequence is TGTGCCAGCAGCTTAAGCGCCTGGACAGGGGGAAATGAGCAGTTCTTC. V and J are TRBV7-9 and TRBJ2-1; 10 bases fit TRBD1. The CDR3 is 16 amino acids. J lost 7 bases, V lost 2 bases, and 8 bases had no gene match. In germline, CDR1 is SEHNR, CDR2 FQNEAQ (reference sequence).

V usage is TRBV19 and J usage is TRBJ1-1, with 10 positions matching TRBD1. This CDR3 contains 17 residues. V trimming: 4 bases; J trimming: 5 bases; junction bases outside the gene matches: 13. CDR1 is LNHDA and CDR2 is SQIVND in the germline V gene (reference sequence). DNA of the CDR3: TGTGCCAGTAGTACACACGGGACAGGGGAGAAAATAACTGAAGCTTTCTTT. Translating it yields CASSTHGTGEKITEAFF. The variable domain in full, with the rest retrieved from reference TRBV19 and TRBJ1-1, is DGGITQSPKYLFRKEGQNVTLSCEQNLNHDAMYWYRQDPGQGLRLIYYSQIVNDFQKGDIAEGYSVSREKKESFPLTVTSAQKNPTAFYLCASSTHGTGEKITEAFFGQGTRLTVV.

CDR3 sequence: CASSPGPSSYNSPLHF. The CDR3 DNA reads as TGTGCCAGCAGCCCGGGACCGAGCTCCTATAATTCACCCCTCCACTTT. This chain connects TRBV5-6 to TRBJ1-6, with TRBD1 as a possible D gene (5 bases). Germline V CDR1 and CDR2: SGHDT, YYEEEE. The V end lost 4 bases, the J end lost 0 bases, and 11 bases lay between the germline ends. The CDR3 totals 16 residues.

The rearrangement uses TRBV9 and TRBJ2-1; 8 bases fit TRBD2. Germline loops: CDR1 SGDLS, CDR2 YYNGEE. CDR3 length: 15 amino acids. The J segment lost 4 bases and the V segment lost 0 bases, leaving 3 bases of the junction unmatched. DNA of the CDR3: TGTGCCAGCAGCGTAGCGGGGGGGCTATACAATGAGCAGTTCTTC. It is translated as CASSVAGGLYNEQFF. The variable domain in full, with the rest retrieved from reference TRBV9 and TRBJ2-1, is DSGVTQTPKHLITATGQRVTLRCSPRSGDLSVYWYQQSLDQGLQFLIQYYNGEERAKGNILERFSAQQFPDLHSELNLSSLELGDSALYFCASSVAGGLYNEQFFGPGTRLTVL.

This rearrangement joins TRBV5-4 to TRBJ1-6, with a tentative D call TRBD1 (5 bases). Trimming cost V 2 bases and J 4 bases, with 10 bases left between them. This CDR3 has 15 amino acids. Germline CDR1 SGHNT, CDR2 YYREEE (reference sequence). In DNA form, the CDR3 reads TGTGCCAGCAGCTTTTTAGGGGTTTATAATTCACCCCTCCACTTT. The encoded protein is CASSFLGVYNSPLHF.

This chain joins TRBV7-9 and TRBJ2-2; D possibly corresponds to TRBD1 (6 bases). There are 19 residues in the CDR3. V was clipped by 2 bases and J by 8 bases, with 27 bases between them. In germline, CDR1 is SEHNR, CDR2 FQNEAQ (reference sequence). Here the CDR3 DNA reads TGTGCCAGCAGCTTAAGACAGGCCAGACTCAGCTGGGGCACTGGGGAGCTGTTTTTT. Its translation: CASSLRQARLSWGTGELFF.

The chain couples TRBV7-2 to TRBJ2-5; 13 bases fit TRBD2. V lost 5 bases, J lost 3 bases, and 9 bases stayed unmatched. Per the germline V gene, CDR1 is SGHTA and CDR2 is FQGNSA. The CDR3 loop spans 17 amino acids. CDR3 in amino acids: CASSPRTSGGREETQYF. CDR3 in DNA: TGTGCCAGCAGCCCCCGGACTAGCGGGGGCAGAGAAGAGACCCAGTACTTC.

The chain combines TRBV4-3 with TRBJ2-1; D perhaps matches TRBD2 (6 bases). V was clipped by 0 bases and J by 15 bases, with 15 bases between them. This CDR3 is 13 amino acids long. Germline assignment: CDR1 LGHNA and CDR2 YSLEER. The CDR3 reads CASSQDTRGRRFF. DNA for the CDR3: TGCGCCAGCAGCCAAGATACCCGGGGGAGACGGTTCTTC.

This chain links TRBV12-3 or TRBV12-4 with TRBJ1-1; D is perhaps TRBD1 (5 bases). Trimming removed 5 bases at V and 6 bases at J, with 10 bases between. The CDR3 length is 12 residues. The CDR3 DNA sequence: TGTGCCAGCAGTCGGACACCTTCTGAAGCTTTCTTT. Translation gives CASSRTPSEAFF.

This chain uses TRBV3-1 (or the pseudogene TRBV3-2) with TRBJ2-5; D is possibly TRBD1 (5 bases). With 3 bases removed from V and 5 bases from J, the gap between germline ends came to 10 bases. The CDR3 is 13 amino acids. The V gene's germline CDR1 is LGHDT and CDR2 YNNKEL (reference sequence). For the CDR3, the DNA is TGTGCCAGCAGCCATTCAGGGAAGGAGACCCAGTACTTC. Its protein is CASSHSGKETQYF.

V and J are TRBV21-1 and TRBJ1-5. TRBV21-1 corresponds to a pseudogene. The CDR3 runs 16 residues. As DNA, the CDR3 is TGTGCCAGCAGCAAAGTAGGGGGGTATAGCAATCAGCCCCAGCATTTT. This encodes CASSKVGGYSNQPQHF.

CDR3 sequence reads: CAISESTSIYF. For the CDR3, the DNA is TGTGCCATCAGTGAGTCAACATCCATATATTTT. This chain joins TRBV10-3 and TRBJ1-3; unclear D gene. The V end was cut by 0 bases, the J end by 11 bases, with 5 bases between. The CDR3 runs 11 residues. The germline CDR1 and CDR2 sequences are ENHRY and SYGVKD.

This rearrangement joins TRBV7-9 to TRBJ1-2; no clear D. CDR3 length: 14 amino acids. V lost 3 bases, J lost 0 bases, and 8 bases lay in between. The germline V gene has CDR1 SEHNR and CDR2 FQNEAQ (reference sequence). The CDR3 reads CASSFTETNYGYTF. CDR3 bases: TGTGCCAGCAGCTTTACAGAGACTAACTATGGCTACACCTTC.

The J gene is TRBJ2-5, the V gene TRBV28, with D tentatively TRBD1 (6 bases). Trimming shortened V by 5 bases and J by 5 bases, and 15 bases separated the two germline ends. CDR1 and CDR2 from the germline V gene are MDHEN and SYDVKM. The CDR3 runs 14 residues. CDR3 in amino acids: CASSGTGLEETQYF. DNA of the CDR3: TGTGCCAGCAGTGGTACAGGGCTGGAGGAGACCCAGTACTTC.

This chain links TRBV6-1 with TRBJ2-3, with no clear D. Looked up from germline, CDR1 is MNHNS and CDR2 is SASEGT. V lost 0 bases and J 4 bases, leaving 8 bases between the germline ends. The CDR3 length is 14 residues. Here the CDR3 reads CASSEAFVSDTQYF. CDR3 nucleotides: TGTGCCAGCAGTGAAGCGTTTGTTTCAGATACGCAGTATTTT.

The chain is built from TRBV4-3 and TRBJ1-1, with TRBD1 matching over 9 bases. The CDR3 runs to 18 residues. The germline gives CDR1 LGHNA, CDR2 YSLEER. The junction had 16 bases not matched to a gene; V was cut back by 4 bases and J by 4 bases. The CDR3 here is CASSPSLGQGGFVTEAFF. The CDR3 DNA reads TGCGCCAGCAGCCCCTCACTGGGACAGGGAGGTTTTGTCACTGAAGCTTTCTTT.

The CDR3 region is CASSTSEFSYNEQFF. CDR3 DNA sequence: TGTGCCAGCAGCACCTCGGAGTTTAGCTACAATGAGCAGTTCTTC. This chain links TRBV7-2 with TRBJ2-1; D unresolved. Germline CDR1 reads SGHTA; CDR2 reads FQGNSA. The CDR3 is 15 residues long. The V end lost 5 bases, the J end lost 3 bases, and 14 bases lay between the germline ends.

The chain uses TRBV5-4 and TRBJ1-2; the D is unclear. The CDR3 loop spans 18 amino acids. V was cut by 4 bases and J by 2 bases, with 24 bases left in between. CDR1 and CDR2 (germline): SGHNT, YYREEE (reference sequence). The chain's CDR3 is CASSHDWASGSFNYGYTF. In DNA form, the CDR3 reads TGTGCCAGCAGCCACGACTGGGCGTCGGGTTCTTTCAACTATGGCTACACCTTC.

This clone appeared a single time. V is TRBV6-5 and J is TRBJ1-4; D remains unclear. The V gene's germline CDR1 is MNHEY and CDR2 SVGAGI. V was trimmed by 6 bases and J by 10 bases, leaving 15 bases between them. This CDR3 contains 13 residues. The DNA of the CDR3 is TGTGCCAGCAGGCGGCAGGACCCGGGAAAACTGTTTTTT. Protein product: CASRRQDPGKLFF.

The J gene is TRBJ2-3, the V gene TRBV6-8; 10 bases are a match to TRBD2. The germline gives CDR1 MNHGY, CDR2 SAAAGT. This CDR3 spans 17 amino acids. J lost 4 bases, V lost 6 bases, and 13 bases had no gene match. The CDR3 nucleotides are TGTGCCAGCAGGAAAAGGGCAGCGGGGGGGCCACCAGATACGCAGTATTTT. The encoded protein is CASRKRAAGGPPDTQYF.